Below are 7 T cell receptor beta chains sequenced from a single sample in a study of T cell changes during pregnancy in multiple sclerosis. Measured with immunoSEQ multiplex PCR; TCRdb has only the in-frame clones, and not every one. Here the sample spans 90,000 to 150,000 clones, around 93% being singletons. The sample here was peripheral blood, taken before pregnancy. The receptors shown here come from a female donor with multiple sclerosis, enrolled in a pregnancy study.

The chain is built from TRBV6-1 and TRBJ1-1; the D gene is possibly TRBD1 (5 bases). This CDR3 region has 13 residues. Per the germline V gene, CDR1 is MNHNS and CDR2 is SASEGT. V lost 2 bases and J 4 bases, leaving 8 bases between the germline ends. The CDR3 DNA reads as TGTGCCAGCAGTGAACAGGGAAGCACTGAAGCTTTCTTT. This translates into CASSEQGSTEAFF.

This chain connects TRBV5-1 to TRBJ2-5; tentatively, D is TRBD1 (7 bases). CDR3 length: 15 amino acids. Germline V lookup: CDR1 SGHRS, CDR2 YFSETQ. Between the trimmed V and J ends, which lost 0 bases and 2 bases, there was a span of 11 bases. The chain's CDR3 is CASSLARGRQETQYF. CDR3 nucleotides: TGCGCCAGCAGCTTGGCCAGGGGGAGGCAAGAGACCCAGTACTTC. The full variable domain, rest sourced from reference TRBV5-1 and TRBJ2-5, is KAGVTQTPRYLIKTRGQQVTLSCSPISGHRSVSWYQQTPGQGLQFLFEYFSETQRNKGNFPGRFSGRQFSNSRSEMNVSTLELGDSALYLCASSLARGRQETQYFGPGTRLLVL.

The chain is built from TRBV10-1 and TRBJ1-2; 7 nucleotides agree with TRBD1. CDR1 and CDR2 (germline): WNHNN, SYGVQD (reference sequence). The CDR3 consists of 13 residues. Unmatched junction bases numbered 9, after V lost 6 bases and J lost 8 bases. In DNA, the CDR3 is TGCGCCAGCAGCGGTACAGGGGACAGCGGCTACACCTTC. It yields the protein CASSGTGDSGYTF.

This sequence joins TRBV2 and TRBJ2-2; perhaps TRBD1 as D (6 bases). Trimming removed 6 bases from V and 3 bases from J, with 14 bases in between. There are 15 residues in the CDR3. The V gene's germline CDR1 is SNHLY and CDR2 FYNNEI. In DNA, the CDR3 is TGTGCCAGCAGGGCTTCAGGGGTGGACACCGGGGAGCTGTTTTTT. This encodes CASRASGVDTGELFF. Variable domain in full (rest from reference TRBV2 and TRBJ2-2): EPEVTQTPSHQVTQMGQEVILRCVPISNHLYFYWYRQILGQKVEFLVSFYNNEISEKSEIFDDQFSVERPDGSNFTLKIRSTKLEDSAMYFCASRASGVDTGELFFGEGSRLTVL.

This clone is a singleton in its sample. V usage is TRBV5-6 and J usage is TRBJ2-6, with D tentatively TRBD1 (5 bases). CDR1 is SGHDT, CDR2 YYEEEE, per germline. Trimming shortened V by 0 bases and J by 0 bases, and 7 bases separated the two germline ends. This CDR3 spans 16 amino acids. Written as DNA, the CDR3 is TGTGCCAGCAGCTTGGGACAGCTCTCTGGGGCCAACGTCCTGACTTTC. It yields the protein CASSLGQLSGANVLTF.

The V and J genes are TRBV5-4 and TRBJ1-2; D perhaps matches TRBD1 (5 bases). Germline values: CDR1 SGHNT, CDR2 YYREEE (reference sequence). Trimming removed 0 bases from V and 3 bases from J, with 12 bases in between. CDR3 size: 15 residues. CDR3: CASSLGRGGDYGYTF. The CDR3 nucleotides are TGTGCCAGCAGCTTGGGGCGGGGGGGGGACTATGGCTACACCTTC.

This clone is a singleton in its sample. The chain joins TRBV2 to TRBJ2-3; D may be TRBD1 (8 bases). The CDR3 consists of 14 residues. The V end lost 10 bases, the J end lost 2 bases, and 16 bases lay between the germline ends. Looked up from germline, CDR1 is SNHLY and CDR2 is FYNNEI. Here the CDR3 DNA reads TGTGCCAAAGGGGGGGACAGGAACACAGATACGCAGTATTTT. It codes for CAKGGDRNTDTQYF.